This is a list of T cell receptor beta chains from one sample in a study of cytomegalovirus exposure and HLA in healthy donors. The table came from immunoSEQ multiplex PCR; TCRdb's copy has only in-frame clones and leaves some out. The sample shows around 100,000 clones, approximately 83% of them seen only once. The sample consisted of PBMCs. These receptor sequences come from a woman between 18 and 30 years old in good health and CMV-seronegative. Each CDR3 is given with its conserved first and last residue. A D gene is named only where the DNA matches it firmly. Part of the rows lack a size; the others show once, few, many or a class for expanded clones.

>TRBJ1-2|NA|TRBV7-8|TRBD1
CASSPMTGTNYGYTF
TGTGCCAGCAGCCCTATGACAGGGACCAACTATGGCTACACCTTC
>TRBJ1-2|NA|TRBV5-6|TRBD1
CASRYRDRELSGYTF
TGTGCCAGCAGGTACCGGGACAGGGAGCTTTCAGGCTACACCTTC
>TRBJ2-2|NA|TRBV1|NA
CTSSQLRQGIRGTGELFF
TGCACCAGCAGCCAACTCAGACAGGGGATACGTGGCACCGGGGAGCTGTTTTTT
>TRBJ2-3|NA|TRBV30|NA
CAWSVHGGPTDTQYF
TGTGCCTGGAGTGTACATGGGGGCCCCACAGATACGCAGTATTTT
>TRBJ2-7|few|TRBV5-1|TRBD1
CASSLGGTANYEQYF
TGCGCCAGCAGCTTGGGGGGGACAGCTAACTACGAGCAGTACTTC
>TRBJ2-7|NA|TRBV19|TRBD2
CASSIIAGGGF
TGTGCCAGTAGTATAATAGCGGGAGGAGGGTTC
>TRBJ1-5|NA|TRBV6-5|TRBD1
CASSLDRGLNQPQHF
TGTGCCAGCAGTTTAGACAGGGGTTTGAATCAGCCCCAGCATTTT
>TRBJ1-3|NA|TRBV9|NA
CASRAGVSGNTIYF
TGTGCCAGCAGGGCAGGCGTCTCTGGAAACACCATATATTTT
>TRBJ2-3|NA|TRBV6-6|TRBD1
CASSYVRQGSTDTQYF
TGTGCCAGCAGTTACGTTCGACAGGGGAGCACAGATACGCAGTATTTT
>TRBJ1-1|NA|TRBV11-3|NA
CASSLDQRVGVNTEAFF
TGTGCCAGCAGCTTAGACCAGCGGGTTGGCGTGAACACTGAAGCTTTCTTT
>TRBJ1-5|NA|TRBV10-3|TRBD1
CAISDRLGTGNQPQHF
TGTGCCATCAGTGACCGCCTCGGGACAGGGAACCAGCCCCAGCATTTT
>TRBJ2-5|NA|TRBV19|NA
CASGRGDQETQYF
TGTGCCAGTGGGCGGGGTGATCAAGAGACCCAGTACTTC
>TRBJ2-1|NA|TRBV11-2|NA
CASSGPGNEQFF
TGTGCCAGCAGCGGCCCCGGGAATGAGCAGTTCTTC
>TRBJ1-4|NA|TRBV9|NA
CASSVGGATNEKLFF
TGTGCCAGCAGCGTAGGCGGTGCAACTAATGAAAAACTGTTTTTT
>TRBJ1-5|NA|TRBV28|NA
CASTYSPWRYSNQPQHF
TGTGCCAGCACCTACAGCCCGTGGAGGTATAGCAATCAGCCCCAGCATTTT
>TRBJ1-1|NA|TRBV13|NA
CASRAGYSTEAFF
TGTGCCAGCAGGGCAGGGTATAGCACTGAAGCTTTCTTT
>TRBJ2-3|NA|TRBV28|TRBD2
CASENRRGGSLDGTDTQYF
TGTGCCAGCGAAAACCGGCGGGGGGGCTCCTTAGACGGCACAGATACGCAGTATTTT
>TRBJ2-3|NA|TRBV7-2|TRBD2
CASSAGTSGRLDTQYF
TGTGCCAGCAGCGCTGGGACTAGCGGGAGATTAGATACGCAGTATTTT
>TRBJ1-1|once|TRBV7-2|NA
CASSNSRGEAFF
TGTGCCAGCAGCAACAGCAGGGGTGAAGCTTTCTTT
>TRBJ2-5|NA|TRBV4-2|TRBD2
CASSQVNSGGETQYF
TGTGCCAGCAGCCAAGTTAATAGCGGGGGAGAGACCCAGTACTTC
>TRBJ1-2|NA|TRBV11-2|NA
CASRPAGTPYGYTF
TGTGCCAGCAGGCCCGCCGGGACACCCTATGGCTACACCTTC
>TRBJ1-2|NA|TRBV7-9|TRBD1
CASSLGDRGYGYTF
TGTGCCAGCAGCCTGGGGGACAGGGGCTATGGCTACACCTTC
>TRBJ2-1|NA|TRBV11-2|NA
CASSSWASSSYNEQFF
TGTGCCAGCAGCTCGTGGGCCTCCAGCTCCTACAATGAGCAGTTCTTC
>TRBJ1-2|once|TRBV4-3|NA
CASSQDRGGGYTF
TGCGCCAGCAGCCAAGATCGAGGCGGTGGCTACACCTTC
>TRBJ1-2|once|TRBV20-1|NA
CSASGASGYTF
TGCAGTGCTAGTGGGGCTTCTGGCTACACCTTC
>TRBJ2-2|NA|TRBV7-9|NA
CASSSQGGRGQNTGELFF
TGTGCCAGCAGCTCCCAAGGGGGTAGAGGGCAGAACACCGGGGAGCTGTTTTTT
>TRBJ2-3|NA|TRBV6-5|NA
CASGGGGDTQYF
TGTGCCAGCGGGGGAGGGGGAGATACGCAGTATTTT
>TRBJ2-7|NA|TRBV2|NA
CASRPDNYEQYF
TGTGCCAGCAGGCCCGACAACTACGAGCAGTACTTC
>TRBJ1-2|NA|TRBV6-5|NA
CASRSTGTYGYTF
TGTGCCAGCAGGTCCACAGGGACCTATGGCTACACCTTC
>TRBJ1-1|NA|TRBV2|TRBD1
CACELQGAPKAEAFF
TGTGCCTGCGAGCTACAGGGGGCCCCGAAGGCTGAAGCTTTCTTT
>TRBJ2-6|NA|TRBV4-1|NA
CASSQDLGSSGANVLTF
TGCGCCAGCAGCCAAGATTTGGGGAGCTCTGGGGCCAACGTCCTGACTTTC
>TRBJ1-4|few|TRBV6-1|TRBD1
CASTLGQAEKLFF
TGTGCCAGCACCCTAGGACAGGCAGAAAAACTGTTTTTT
>TRBJ1-1|NA|TRBV27|NA
CASSLWGTTEAFF
TGTGCCAGCAGTTTATGGGGGACAACTGAAGCTTTCTTT
>TRBJ2-1|NA|TRBV29-1|TRBD1
CSVETQEQGNSYNEQFF
TGCAGCGTCGAGACCCAAGAACAGGGGAACTCCTACAATGAGCAGTTCTTC
>TRBJ2-1|NA|TRBV4-3|TRBD2
CASSRGTSDQYNEQFF
TGCGCCAGCAGCCGCGGGACTAGCGACCAATACAATGAGCAGTTCTTC
>TRBJ2-7|few|TRBV5-5|TRBD2
CASSVTSGRGEQYF
TGTGCCAGCAGCGTAACTAGCGGGAGAGGCGAGCAGTACTTC
>TRBJ2-3|NA|TRBV5-1|TRBD2
CASSLALAGGPGDTQYF
TGCGCCAGCAGCTTGGCCTTAGCGGGAGGGCCAGGAGATACGCAGTATTTT
>TRBJ2-6|NA|TRBV28|NA
CASSLGASGANVLTF
TGTGCCAGCAGTTTAGGGGCCTCTGGGGCCAACGTCCTGACTTTC
>TRBJ2-3|once|TRBV4-3|TRBD2
CASSQGASGGPDTQYF
TGCGCCAGCAGCCAAGGGGCTAGCGGGGGACCGGATACGCAGTATTTT
>TRBJ2-3|NA|TRBV6-5|NA
CASSLSPGLRTDTQYF
TGTGCCAGCAGTTTATCCCCCGGACTTCGCACAGATACGCAGTATTTT
>TRBJ1-4|NA|TRBV11-2|TRBD1
CASSTNRGANEKLFF
TGTGCCAGCAGCACCAACAGGGGTGCTAATGAAAAACTGTTTTTT
>TRBJ2-5|NA|TRBV7-9|NA
CASSSPGETQYF
TGTGCCAGCAGCTCCCCCGGGGAGACCCAGTACTTC
>TRBJ1-6|NA|TRBV21-1|NA
CASSAVTGARRPLHF
TGTGCCAGCAGCGCTGTCACAGGGGCTAGGAGGCCCCTCCACTTT
>TRBJ1-5|NA|TRBV19|NA
CASSRQGGQPQHF
TGTGCCAGTAGTCGCCAGGGCGGTCAGCCCCAGCATTTT
>TRBJ2-5|NA|TRBV7-9|NA
CASSLAETSTTAETQYF
TGTGCCAGCAGCTTAGCTGAAACTAGCACGACGGCGGAGACCCAGTACTTC
>TRBJ1-4|NA|TRBV9|TRBD1
CASSVGSGGTGRDEKLFF
TGTGCCAGCAGCGTTGGCTCGGGTGGGACAGGCCGTGATGAAAAACTGTTTTTT
>TRBJ2-5|NA|TRBV4-3|TRBD1
CASSRYLSGQTQETQYF
TGCGCCAGCAGCCGATACCTATCGGGACAGACCCAAGAGACCCAGTACTTC
>TRBJ1-2|few|TRBV5-6|TRBD1
CASSLDRGFYGYTF
TGTGCCAGCAGCTTGGACAGGGGGTTCTATGGCTACACCTTC
>TRBJ2-7|NA|TRBV15|TRBD1
CATSSTGTGDYEQYF
TGTGCCACCAGCTCGACCGGGACAGGCGACTACGAGCAGTACTTC
>TRBJ2-1|NA|TRBV29-1|TRBD2
CSTQTSGANNEQFF
TGCAGCACCCAGACTAGCGGGGCCAACAATGAGCAGTTCTTC
>TRBJ1-1|NA|TRBV10-3|TRBD1
CAISQTGNTNTEAFF
TGTGCCATCAGCCAGACAGGGAATACGAACACTGAAGCTTTCTTT
>TRBJ1-5|NA|TRBV5-1|TRBD1
CASSPDRGKQPQHF
TGCGCCAGCAGCCCGGACAGGGGGAAGCAGCCCCAGCATTTT
>TRBJ1-2|NA|TRBV19|NA
CASREQIYGYTF
TGTGCCAGTAGGGAACAGATCTATGGCTACACCTTC
>TRBJ2-7|NA|TRBV20-1|NA
CSASYYEQYF
TGCAGTGCTAGTTATTACGAGCAGTACTTC
>TRBJ1-2|NA|TRBV5-8|TRBD1
CASSLGTGVSDYGYTF
TGTGCCAGCAGCCTTGGGACAGGGGTGAGTGACTATGGCTACACCTTC
>TRBJ2-5|NA|TRBV6-1|NA
CASSESGGGAGETQYF
TGTGCCAGCAGTGAAAGTGGGGGGGGCGCGGGGGAGACCCAGTACTTC
>TRBJ1-4|NA|TRBV28|TRBD1
CASTTGQGYEKLFF
TGTGCCAGCACCACGGGACAGGGTTATGAAAAACTGTTTTTT
>TRBJ1-1|few|TRBV27|NA
CASSLRTGMNTEAFF
TGTGCCAGCAGCCTCAGGACGGGGATGAACACTGAAGCTTTCTTT
>TRBJ2-7|NA|TRBV10-3|TRBD2
CAISRDYNYEQYF
TGTGCCATCAGTCGGGACTACAACTACGAGCAGTACTTC